In this sample, the clone carrying this TCR beta chain turned up a few times. The antigen remains undetermined. The record originates from a study of T-cell reconstitution after alpha-beta-depleted transplantation in children. Study-wide findings and caveats: Several hundred expanded graft clones reportedly gave rise to the alpha-beta T cells present about two months after transplant. Diversity of TCRbeta at day 60 was high in some patients, arising from surviving recipient T cells and thymic progenitors. The authors attributed T-cell counts and diversity one year after transplant mostly to newly produced T cells.

Germline CDR1 and CDR2: LNHNV and YYDKDF (reference sequence). The CDR3 loop spans 15 amino acids. Trimming shortened V by 1 base and J by 7 bases, and 13 bases separated the two germline ends. Library preparation (for TCRbeta) was performed with unique molecular identifiers. Each CDR3 protein gets one entry after TCRdb re-called the PCR reads with MiXCR. The sample carries 550,000 to 600,000 distinct CDR3 sequences, 20% to 25% recorded once. The chain employs TRBV15 and TRBJ2-2, with D perhaps being TRBD1 or TRBD2 (5 bases each). The sequence came from a boy in the first two years of life who had a stem cell transplant for acute myeloid leukemia, so the T cells may come from the graft donor. The sequences come from PBMCs, mostly from graft donor cells, collected 360 days after TCRalphabeta/CD19-depleted stem cell transplant. This CDR3 is CATSRGGEAIGELFF. In DNA, the CDR3 is TGTGCCACCAGCAGAGGAGGGGAAGCAATCGGGGAGCTGTTTTTT.